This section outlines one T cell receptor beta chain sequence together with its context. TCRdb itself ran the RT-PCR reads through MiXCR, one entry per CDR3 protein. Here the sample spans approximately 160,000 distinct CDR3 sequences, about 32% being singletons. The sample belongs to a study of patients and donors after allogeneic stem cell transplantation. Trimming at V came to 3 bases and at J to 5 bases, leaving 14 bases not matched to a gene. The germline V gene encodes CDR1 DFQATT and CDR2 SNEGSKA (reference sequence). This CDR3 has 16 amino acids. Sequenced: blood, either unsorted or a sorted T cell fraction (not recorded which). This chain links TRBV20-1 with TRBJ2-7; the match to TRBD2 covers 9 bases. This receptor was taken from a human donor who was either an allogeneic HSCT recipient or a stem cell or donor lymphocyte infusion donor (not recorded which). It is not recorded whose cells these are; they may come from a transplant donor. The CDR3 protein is CSARMGGRAGQHEQYF. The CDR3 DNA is TGCAGTGCTAGGATGGGCGGGAGGGCCGGTCAACACGAGCAGTACTTC.